Following are 16 T cell receptor beta chains from one sample sequenced in a study of T cell repertoires in aging, cancer and after chemotherapy. A mixed TRB-A/B primer pool amplified rearranged TRB by multiplex touch-down PCR. Using its own MiXCR run on the multiplex PCR reads, TCRdb lists one record per CDR3 protein. In the table there are some 8,500 distinct CDR3 sequences, over 40% of which are singletons. Amplification of TCR beta used genomic DNA extracted from peripheral blood. The sample comprised blood. Receptor source: a human donor with a solid tumor.

By frequency in the sample, this clonotype is medium-sized. This rearrangement joins TRBV19 to TRBJ2-1; no clear D gene. The CDR3 extends over 13 amino acids. Germline CDR1 and CDR2: LNHDA and SQIVND (reference sequence). Trimming stripped 3 bases from V and 4 bases from J, with 7 bases between. The CDR3 sequence: CASSMAEYNEQFF. CDR3 DNA: TGTGCCAGTAGTATGGCTGAGTACAATGAGCAGTTCTTC.

This chain connects TRBV6-2 or TRBV6-3 to TRBJ2-2; D is unclear. CDR3 size: 14 residues. V gave up 2 bases and J gave up 4 bases, with 8 bases separating them. Germline CDR1 and CDR2: MNHEY and SVGEGT. DNA for the CDR3: TGTGCCAGCAGTTACGGGGTTCGCACCGGGGAGCTGTTTTTT. It codes for CASSYGVRTGELFF.

This clonotype appeared a few times. The V and J genes are TRBV19 and TRBJ2-5; D uncertain. V was pared by 3 bases and J by 8 bases, with 16 bases between. From germline, CDR1 is LNHDA and CDR2 SQIVND (reference sequence). The CDR3 is 14 residues long. The CDR3 DNA reads as TGTGCCAGTAGTATTCCTCGGCCCGACACTACCCAGTACTTC. Amino acids: CASSIPRPDTTQYF.

With respect to this clonotype: This clone may be a read error of a much larger clone one base away. V is TRBV11-3 and J is TRBJ2-3; D unclear. CDR1 is SGHNT and CDR2 is YENEEA in the germline V gene. This CDR3 is built from 13 residues. CDR3 in amino acids: CGSSLVPTDTQYF. CDR3 nucleotide sequence: TGTGGCAGCAGCTTAGTCCCCACAGATACGCAGTATTTT.

This clonotype counts as medium-sized. The V and J genes are TRBV6-5 and TRBJ2-3; 10 bases are a match to TRBD1. J lost 6 bases, V lost 2 bases, and 2 bases had no gene match. CDR3 length: 14 residues. Germline loops: CDR1 MNHEY, CDR2 SVGAGI. In DNA, the CDR3 is TGTGCCAGCAGTTACGCGGACAGGGGGGATACGCAGTATTTT. Encoded protein: CASSYADRGDTQYF.

This clonotype appeared a few times. The V call is TRBV6-5, the J call TRBJ2-7; 10 bases are a match to TRBD2. Germline trimming cut 6 bases from V and 6 bases from J; bases unmatched to any gene: 14. The germline gives CDR1 MNHEY, CDR2 SVGAGI. The CDR3 is 16 amino acids. CDR3 in DNA: TGTGCCAGCAGCCTGAATGCGCTAGCGGGAGAAAGCGAGCAGTACTTC. It translates to CASSLNALAGESEQYF.

This clonotype has more than one count but fewer than ten. The rearrangement uses TRBV19 and TRBJ2-7, with TRBD1 matching 9 bases. J lost 5 bases, V lost 2 bases, and 4 bases had no gene match. There are 14 residues in the CDR3. Germline V lookup: CDR1 LNHDA, CDR2 SQIVND (reference sequence). For the CDR3, the DNA is TGTGCCAGTAGTATACGAAGACAGGGGGACGAGCAGTACTTC. It yields the protein CASSIRRQGDEQYF. Variable domain in full (rest from reference TRBV19 and TRBJ2-7): DGGITQSPKYLFRKEGQNVTLSCEQNLNHDAMYWYRQDPGQGLRLIYYSQIVNDFQKGDIAEGYSVSREKKESFPLTVTSAQKNPTAFYLCASSIRRQGDEQYFGPGTRLTVT.

The rearrangement joins TRBV6-5 to TRBJ2-7; TRBD2 is a possible D gene (6 bases). V lost 0 bases and J 6 bases, leaving 15 bases between the germline ends. In germline, CDR1 is MNHEY, CDR2 SVGAGI. The CDR3 totals 15 residues. CDR3 sequence reads: CASSYSSGGVSEQYF. As DNA, the CDR3 is TGTGCCAGCAGTTACTCGAGCGGCGGGGTATCCGAGCAGTACTTC.

This sequence joins TRBV29-1 and TRBJ1-2; D perhaps matches TRBD1 (5 bases). Trimming stripped 4 bases from V and 4 bases from J, with 10 bases between. The germline V gene encodes CDR1 SQVTM and CDR2 ANQGSEA. CDR3 length: 12 residues. The CDR3 sequence: CSVVGGTYGYTF. In DNA, the CDR3 is TGCAGCGTTGTGGGGGGTACCTATGGCTACACCTTC.

The chain links TRBV6-5 to TRBJ1-6; D is unresolved. CDR1 MNHEY and CDR2 SVGAGI come from the germline V gene. V lost 8 bases to trimming and J lost 9 bases, with 11 bases between them. The CDR3 spans 12 residues. CDR3: CASEGRRSPLHF. DNA of the CDR3: TGTGCCAGCGAAGGGCGACGTTCACCCCTCCACTTT.

The chain combines TRBV11-3 with TRBJ2-3, with D perhaps TRBD2 (6 bases). CDR1 is SGHNT, CDR2 YENEEA, per germline. V lost 5 bases and J 9 bases, leaving 15 bases between the germline ends. The CDR3 totals 13 residues. The CDR3 spells CASSATGRGTQYF. The CDR3 nucleotides are TGTGCCAGCAGCGCGACTGGTCGGGGGACGCAGTATTTT. Based on the CDR3 plus reference TRBV11-3 and TRBJ2-3, the full variable domain is EAGVVQSPRYKIIEKKQPVAFWCNPISGHNTLYWYLQNLGQGPELLIRYENEEAVDDSQLPKDRFSAERLKGVDSTLKIQPAELGDSAVYLCASSATGRGTQYFGPGTRLTVL.

This clonotype turned up a few times. The chain is built from TRBV5-6 and TRBJ2-3; D not certain. Trimming pared 0 bases from V and 2 bases from J, leaving 10 bases between. The V gene's germline CDR1 is SGHDT and CDR2 YYEEEE. The CDR3 consists of 15 residues. Here the CDR3 reads CASSLEGIYTDTQYF. The CDR3 DNA follows: TGTGCCAGCAGCTTGGAGGGAATCTACACAGATACGCAGTATTTT.

The chain joins TRBV5-5 to TRBJ2-2; D ambiguous. The CDR3 length is 15 residues. The germline V gene encodes CDR1 SGHKS and CDR2 YYEKEE (reference sequence). V was shortened by 0 bases and J by 0 bases, with 6 bases between the two germline ends. CDR3: CASSLERTNTGELFF. The CDR3 DNA is TGTGCCAGCAGCTTGGAGAGGACGAACACCGGGGAGCTGTTTTTT. Based on the CDR3 plus reference TRBV5-5 and TRBJ2-2, the full variable domain is DAGVTQSPTHLIKTRGQQVTLRCSPISGHKSVSWYQQVLGQGPQFIFQYYEKEERGRGNFPDRFSARQFPNYSSELNVNALLLGDSALYLCASSLERTNTGELFFGEGSRLTVL.

This clonotype was observed a single time. A much bigger clone sits one base away, suggesting this may be a read error. The rearrangement links TRBV6-5 to TRBJ1-5; D is perhaps TRBD1 (6 bases). V was shortened by 7 bases and J by 3 bases, with 13 bases between the two germline ends. The CDR3 runs 14 residues. Germline V lookup: CDR1 MNHEY, CDR2 SVGAGI. CDR3 protein: CASNPTGNNQPQHF. The CDR3 bases are TGTGCCAGCAATCCCACAGGGAACAATCAGCCCCAGCATTTT.

By share, this clonotype ranks as medium-sized (0.01 to 0.1%). The rearrangement links TRBV29-1 to TRBJ1-2; D may be TRBD1 (6 bases). The ends were cut back, 5 bases at V and 1 base at J, with 8 bases in the middle. The CDR3 length is 12 residues. CDR1 is SQVTM and CDR2 is ANQGSEA in the germline V gene. The CDR3 spells CSVSDSNYGYTF. The DNA for the CDR3 is TGCAGCGTTTCGGACAGTAACTATGGCTACACCTTC.

This clonotype rates as medium-sized (0.01 to 0.1%). The chain joins TRBV19 to TRBJ2-2; 10 bases agree with TRBD2. This CDR3 is 17 amino acids long. V lost 5 bases and J lost 0; bases outside the gene matches: 6. The germline CDR1 and CDR2 sequences are LNHDA and SQIVND (reference sequence). The CDR3 nucleotides are TGTGCCAGTAGTGCTAGCGGGGGTCCCACGAACACCGGGGAGCTGTTTTTT. Its protein is CASSASGGPTNTGELFF. The full variable domain, with the rest looked up from reference TRBV19 and TRBJ2-2, is DGGITQSPKYLFRKEGQNVTLSCEQNLNHDAMYWYRQDPGQGLRLIYYSQIVNDFQKGDIAEGYSVSREKKESFPLTVTSAQKNPTAFYLCASSASGGPTNTGELFFGEGSRLTVL.